The 8 T cell receptor beta chains presented below share a single source sample, sequenced in a study of T cell repertoires in cytomegalovirus infection. No antigen has been identified for these receptors. TCRdb re-analysed the reads in MiXCR, keeping a single row per CDR3 protein. The sample holds about 900,000 distinct CDR3 sequences, roughly 30% seen once. The sample here was cultured CD8+ T cells from PBMCs, taken from culture after CMV antigen stimulation. The receptors were sampled from a human donor in good health (CMV status not recorded). Some clones in this sample may be carry-over from other donors' samples.

The chain couples TRBV7-9 to TRBJ2-5; possible D gene TRBD2, 6 bases. Per germline, CDR1 SEHNR and CDR2 FQNEAQ (reference sequence). The germline V and J ends were trimmed by 6 bases and 7 bases, with 24 bases remaining between them. CDR3 length: 16 residues. CDR3 sequence: CASSFGTSQAGLTQYF. CDR3 nucleotides: TGTGCCAGCAGTTTTGGGACGTCACAAGCGGGTCTGACCCAGTACTTC.

The rearrangement joins TRBV7-6 to TRBJ2-1; the D gene could be TRBD1 or TRBD2 (5 bases each). V was shortened by 5 bases and J by 0 bases, with 17 bases between the two germline ends. Germline CDR1 SGHVS, CDR2 FNYEAQ. The CDR3 is 17 residues long. CDR3 amino acids: CASSTPNEGHSYNEQFF. CDR3 in DNA: TGTGCCAGCAGCACCCCCAACGAGGGGCACTCCTACAATGAGCAGTTCTTC. Complete variable domain (other parts from reference TRBV7-6 and TRBJ2-1): GAGVSQSPRYKVTKRGQDVALRCDPISGHVSLYWYRQALGQGPEFLTYFNYEAQQDKSGLPNDRFSAERPEGSISTLTIQRTEQRDSAMYRCASSTPNEGHSYNEQFFGPGTRLTVL.

The chain combines TRBV12-3 or TRBV12-4 with TRBJ1-4, with 7 nucleotides matching TRBD1. The CDR3 runs to 16 residues. V was pared by 3 bases and J by 5 bases, with 9 bases of the junction left unmatched. The chain's CDR3 is CASSFSPGQRNEKLFF. The CDR3 DNA reads as TGTGCCAGCAGTTTTTCCCCGGGACAGCGGAATGAAAAACTGTTTTTT.

About this clonotype: An end of the junction differs from the germline gene, which may be a read error. This sequence joins TRBV7-2 and TRBJ2-2, with 9 bases fitting TRBD2. This CDR3 contains 16 residues. CDR1 and CDR2 from the germline V gene are SGHTA and FQGNSA. The CDR3 loop reads CVSSSPGLANTGELFF. Here the CDR3 DNA reads TGTGTCAGCAGCTCACCGGGACTAGCTAACACCGGGGAGCTGTTTTTT.

The V call is TRBV7-4, the J call TRBJ2-1, with D tentatively TRBD2 (5 bases). Germline V gene data show CDR1 as SGHVT and CDR2 as SQSDAQ. Trimming left V 5 bases short and J 8 bases short, with 16 bases between. There are 14 residues in the CDR3. CDR3 sequence reads: CASSPRAVSDEQFF. The CDR3 region has the DNA TGTGCCAGCAGCCCACGGGCGGTTAGCGATGAGCAGTTCTTC.

This chain uses TRBV20-1 with TRBJ1-6, with D maybe TRBD1 (5 bases). With 5 bases removed from V and 0 bases from J, the gap between germline ends came to 11 bases. Per the germline V gene, CDR1 is DFQATT and CDR2 is SNEGSKA (reference sequence). The CDR3 runs to 15 residues. CDR3 in amino acids: CSAPGGSSYNSPLHF. As DNA, the CDR3 is TGCAGTGCTCCCGGGGGGAGCTCCTATAATTCACCCCTCCACTTT.

Notes on this clonotype: One end of the junction is discordant with germline, which a read error may explain. The chain carries TRBV5-1 and TRBJ1-2; perhaps TRBD1 as D (5 bases). Germline-derived CDR1 and CDR2 are SGHRS and YFSETQ. The CDR3 totals 16 residues. CDR3 region: CAGSLGRGDHHRGYTF. Here the CDR3 DNA reads TGCGCCGGCAGCTTGGGTCGGGGGGACCACCATCGGGGCTACACCTTC.

The table lists this clonotype with many counts. The rearrangement joins TRBV7-2 to TRBJ2-1; TRBD2 matches 14 bases. V lost 4 bases, J lost 0 bases, and 11 bases stayed unmatched. This CDR3 spans 20 amino acids. Germline CDR1 SGHTA, CDR2 FQGNSA. CDR3 residues: CASSSPGLAGVIYSYNEQFF. CDR3 sequence (DNA): TGTGCCAGCAGCTCCCCGGGACTAGCGGGGGTTATTTACTCCTACAATGAGCAGTTCTTC.